Listed here is a single TCR beta chain. The CDR3 runs to 17 residues. V was trimmed by 4 bases and J by 0 bases, leaving 17 bases between them. Germline-derived CDR1 and CDR2 are SGHRS and YFSETQ. The sample originates from a study of T-cell reconstitution after alpha-beta-depleted transplantation in children. The TCRbeta library incorporated unique molecular identifiers. TCRdb reanalysed the PCR reads using MiXCR and keeps one entry per CDR3 protein. Among over 200,000 distinct CDR3 sequences, 8% to 9.5% were seen once, and the ten largest hold approximately 6.2%. This clonotype was sampled from a human donor who donated a stem cell graft to a child with acute lymphoblastic leukemia. The chain couples TRBV5-1 to TRBJ2-1; D ambiguous. The sample consisted of PBMCs from the stem cell graft donor, taken from the stem cell graft. The CDR3 region is CASSLIMSQSSYNEQFF. The CDR3 bases are TGCGCCAGCAGCCTAATAATGTCACAGAGCTCCTACAATGAGCAGTTCTTC.